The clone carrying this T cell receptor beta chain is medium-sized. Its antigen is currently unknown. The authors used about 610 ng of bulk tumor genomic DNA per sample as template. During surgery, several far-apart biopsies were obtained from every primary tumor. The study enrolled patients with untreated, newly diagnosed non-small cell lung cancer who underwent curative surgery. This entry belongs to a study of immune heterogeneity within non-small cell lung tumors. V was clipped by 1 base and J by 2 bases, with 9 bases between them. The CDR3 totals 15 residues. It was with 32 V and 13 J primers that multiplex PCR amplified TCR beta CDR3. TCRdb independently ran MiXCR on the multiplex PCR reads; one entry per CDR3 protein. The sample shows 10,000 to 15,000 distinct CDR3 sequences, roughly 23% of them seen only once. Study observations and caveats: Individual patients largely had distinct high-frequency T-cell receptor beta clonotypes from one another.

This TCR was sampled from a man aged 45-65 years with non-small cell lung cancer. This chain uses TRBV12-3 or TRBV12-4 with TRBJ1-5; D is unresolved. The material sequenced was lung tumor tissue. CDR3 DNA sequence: TGTGCCAGCAGTTTAGAGGCAGGTGGCAATCAGCCCCAGCATTTT. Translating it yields CASSLEAGGNQPQHF.